A selection of T cell receptor beta chains follows, all from one sample in a study of blood T cell repertoires in COVID-19. The protocol was immunoSEQ multiplex PCR, while the TCRdb copy is restricted to in-frame clones and leaves out a portion. The sample lists around 49,000 clones, approximately 78% occurring once. What was sequenced was PBMCs or T cells enriched from blood (not recorded which). The receptors were gathered from a woman in her fifties or sixties with acute COVID-19. Both conserved end residues are part of each CDR3. The order of the fields is clone size, V gene, J gene, D gene, CDR3 DNA, CDR3 protein. The D gene is left open where the match is weak. Some rows have no size entry. The others give once, few or many, or a class for an expanded clone.

>.|TRBV19|TRBJ1-5|.
TGTGCCAGTAGTGTGGACAGAAACAATCAGCCCCAGCATTTT
CASSVDRNNQPQHF
>.|TRBV11-3|TRBJ2-1|TRBD2
TGTGCCAGCAGCTTAGGTGTGGCGGGGGGGCAAAATGAGCAGTTCTTC
CASSLGVAGGQNEQFF
>.|TRBV2|TRBJ1-1|.
TGTGCCAGCAGGCGGGATATGAACACTGAAGCTTTCTTT
CASRRDMNTEAFF
>.|TRBV11-2|TRBJ1-1|.
TGTGCCAGCAGCCCTCCACCCAGGGATATAGCTTTCTTT
CASSPPPRDIAFF
>.|TRBV29-1|TRBJ1-2|TRBD1
TGCAGCGCGGGACAGGGGAACTATGGCTACACCTTC
CSAGQGNYGYTF
>.|TRBV7-3|TRBJ1-1|.
TGTGCCAGCAGCAACGACAAGAACACTGAAGCTTTCTTT
CASSNDKNTEAFF
>.|TRBV20-1|TRBJ1-4|.
TGCAGTGCTAGTAATACAGGCAGTTTAGAAAAACTGTTTTTT
CSASNTGSLEKLFF
>once|TRBV5-4|TRBJ1-2|.
TGTGCCAGCAGCAGTGGTGGGGGGGCGGCCTATGGCTACACCTTC
CASSSGGGAAYGYTF
>.|TRBV10-3|TRBJ2-3|.
TGTGCCATCAGTGAGTCGGGGAGAGATACGCAGTATTTT
CAISESGRDTQYF
>.|TRBV11-3|TRBJ2-7|TRBD2
TGTGCCAGCAGCTTAGGGCGGGGGTCCTACGAGCAGTACTTC
CASSLGRGSYEQYF
>.|TRBV6-5|TRBJ1-1|.
TGTGCCAGCCGGGAGGGTAGTATGACTGAAGCTTTCTTT
CASREGSMTEAFF
>few|TRBV30|TRBJ1-5|.
TGTGCCTGGAGTGTCCAAGGGGGTAGTCAGCCCCAGCATTTT
CAWSVQGGSQPQHF
>few|TRBV28|TRBJ1-5|TRBD1
TGTGCCAGCAGTCAACGACAGGGGTCGAGCAATCAGCCCCAGCATTTT
CASSQRQGSSNQPQHF
>once|TRBV7-3|TRBJ2-1|TRBD2
TGTGCCAGCAGCCTCATAAGCGGGGAGAATGAGCAGTTCTTC
CASSLISGENEQFF
>.|TRBV5-1|TRBJ1-4|.
TGCGCCAGCAGCTTAGGACAACGAGCTGAAAAACTGTTTTTT
CASSLGQRAEKLFF
>.|TRBV30|TRBJ2-5|TRBD2
TGTGCCTGGACCCGACTAGCGGGGGGTCAAGAGACCCAGTACTTC
CAWTRLAGGQETQYF
>.|TRBV7-9|TRBJ2-7|.
TGTGCCAGCAGCTTGGGAGGGGGGAACGAGCAGTACTTC
CASSLGGGNEQYF
>.|TRBV7-6|TRBJ1-1|.
TGTGCCAGCAGCTTCAATCAGGGGTACACTGAAGCTTTCTTT
CASSFNQGYTEAFF
>.|TRBV24-1|TRBJ1-1|.
TGTGCCACCAGTGATTTTGGGACACAGGGTGAAGCTTTCTTT
CATSDFGTQGEAFF
>.|TRBV28|TRBJ2-7|TRBD2
TGTGCCAGCAGTTTATCGGGGGGAAACCTGCCCTACGAGCAGTACTTC
CASSLSGGNLPYEQYF
>.|TRBV10-1|TRBJ1-1|.
TGCGCCAGCAGTGAGTCCGCTTGGGGGCCTGAAGCTTTCTTT
CASSESAWGPEAFF
>.|TRBV14|TRBJ1-2|.
TGTGCCAGCAGCCGGACATCTAACTATGGCTACACCTTC
CASSRTSNYGYTF
>once|TRBV5-1|TRBJ1-4|.
TGCGCCAGCAGCTTGGACAGTTATAATGAAAAACTGTTTTTT
CASSLDSYNEKLFF
>.|TRBV3-1/TRBV3-2|TRBJ2-3|.
TGTGCCAGCAGCCAATGGACAAGGGGCACAGATACGCAGTATTTT
CASSQWTRGTDTQYF
>.|TRBV11-2|TRBJ2-7|TRBD1
TGTGCCAGCCTGGAACGGGACAGGGGCTCCTACGAGCAGTACTTC
CASLERDRGSYEQYF
>.|TRBV2|TRBJ1-1|.
TGTGCCAGCAGAGCACCGCTACTACAGGGGAACACTGAAGCTTTCTTT
CASRAPLLQGNTEAFF
>.|TRBV5-1|TRBJ2-2|.
TGCGCCAGCAGCTTGAGGACAAACAGCGCCGGGGAGCTGTTTTTT
CASSLRTNSAGELFF
>.|TRBV6-5|TRBJ1-5|.
TGTGCCAGCAGTCCCGTTACTTATAGCAATCAGCCCCAGCATTTT
CASSPVTYSNQPQHF
>.|TRBV3-1/TRBV3-2|TRBJ2-1|.
TGTGCCAGCAGCCGTACGAGCTCCTACAATGAGCAGTTCTTC
CASSRTSSYNEQFF
>.|TRBV5-1|TRBJ2-3|TRBD2
TGCGCCAGCAGCACTAGCGGGGTTACGCAGTATTTT
CASSTSGVTQYF
>.|TRBV30|TRBJ1-3|.
TGTGCCTGGAAGTTCACAGGAGGAAACACCATATATTTT
CAWKFTGGNTIYF
>.|TRBV7-9|TRBJ1-1|TRBD1
TGTGCCAGCAGCTGGGGACAGCCCAACACTGAAGCTTTCTTT
CASSWGQPNTEAFF
>.|TRBV11-2|TRBJ2-1|TRBD1
TGTGCCAGCAGCTCGCCTTACGAGAGGGGGCTTAATGAGCAGTTCTTC
CASSSPYERGLNEQFF
>.|TRBV18|TRBJ1-2|.
TGTGCCAGCTCACCACCCGGACTAAACTATGGCTACACCTTC
CASSPPGLNYGYTF
>.|TRBV9|TRBJ2-3|.
TGTGCCAGCAGCGCACGTGTAAAAGGGGGCACAGATACGCAGTATTTT
CASSARVKGGTDTQYF
>.|TRBV7-8|TRBJ2-5|.
TGTGCCAGCAGCCCGGACAGTCATGAAGAGACCCAGTACTTC
CASSPDSHEETQYF
>.|TRBV19|TRBJ2-7|.
TGTGCCAGTAGTTTTGGCGGTCCCCGCTACGAGCAGTACTTC
CASSFGGPRYEQYF
>.|TRBV5-1|TRBJ2-5|.
TGCGCCAGCCATACAGGGCGACTTTGGGAGACCCAGTACTTC
CASHTGRLWETQYF
>.|TRBV9|TRBJ2-1|.
TGTGCCAGCAGCGTAGCGAGCTCCTACAATGAGCAGTTCTTC
CASSVASSYNEQFF
>.|TRBV4-2|TRBJ1-6|.
TGTGCCAGCAGCCAGGACAGACCTTCACCCCTCCACTTT
CASSQDRPSPLHF
>few|TRBV5-1|TRBJ1-2|.
TGCGCCAGCAGCTACGGACAGCCGGATGGAGGCTACACCTTC
CASSYGQPDGGYTF
>.|TRBV11-3|TRBJ2-5|TRBD2
TGTGCCAGCAGCTTAGGGACTAGCGGACAAGAGACCCAGTACTTC
CASSLGTSGQETQYF
>.|TRBV2|TRBJ1-5|.
TGTGCCATCGGAGGGGATAGCAATCAGCCCCAGCATTTT
CAIGGDSNQPQHF
>.|TRBV13|TRBJ2-7|.
TGTGCCAGCAGCTTAGGCCGTTCGTTTGAGCAGTACTTC
CASSLGRSFEQYF
>.|TRBV10-3|TRBJ1-6|TRBD1
TGTGCCATCAGTGAGCGGACAGGGAGGTCCTATAATTCACCCCTCCACTTT
CAISERTGRSYNSPLHF
>.|TRBV19|TRBJ1-1|.
TGTGCCAGTAGGCCTGCGGGGAACACTGAAGCTTTCTTT
CASRPAGNTEAFF
>.|TRBV19|TRBJ1-5|.
TGTGCCAGTACCCCCGGGATAAATCAGCCCCAGCATTTT
CASTPGINQPQHF
>.|TRBV2|TRBJ2-7|TRBD1
TGTGCCAGCAGTGAATTGGGACAGGAGGCCTACGAGCAGTACTTC
CASSELGQEAYEQYF
>.|TRBV10-1|TRBJ2-7|TRBD1
TGCGCCAGCAGTGAAGGGACAGGGGCCAGGAACGAGCAGTACTTC
CASSEGTGARNEQYF
>.|TRBV2|TRBJ2-3|.
TGTGCCAGCAGAAACTCGGAGGGTACGCAGTATTTT
CASRNSEGTQYF
>.|TRBV23-1|TRBJ2-7|.
TGCGCCAGCAGTCAACCTCCCGGGGAATGGTCCTACGAGCAGTACTTC
CASSQPPGEWSYEQYF
>.|TRBV2|TRBJ1-1|.
TGTGCCAGCAGTGAAGATCTGGGGGGGAACACTGAAGCTTTCTTT
CASSEDLGGNTEAFF
>.|TRBV7-3|TRBJ1-3|.
TGTGCCAGCAGCTCAGGGAATGGAAACACCATATATTTT
CASSSGNGNTIYF
>once|TRBV29-1|TRBJ1-1|.
TGCAGCGCCTCAGGCCGGGGAGGGGGGGACACTGAAGCTTTCTTT
CSASGRGGGDTEAFF
>few|TRBV15|TRBJ1-2|.
TGTGCCACCAGCAGAGATAAGATTTGGGGAGGGTCTTATGGCTACACCTTC
CATSRDKIWGGSYGYTF
>.|TRBV29-1|TRBJ1-2|TRBD1
TGCAGCGTTGGGGGACAGTTTGGCTACACCTTC
CSVGGQFGYTF
>.|TRBV11-3|TRBJ1-2|.
TGTGCCAGCAGCTCTCTGGGGCTCAACTATGGCTACACCTTC
CASSSLGLNYGYTF